These T cell receptor beta chains were read from a single sample in a study of T cells in Graves' hyperthyroidism and ophthalmopathy. One entry per CDR3 protein results from TCRdb running MiXCR on the multiplex PCR reads. The data contain about 210,000 distinct CDR3 sequences, approximately 17% of them singletons. The sample consisted of blood. Every receptor here comes from a man aged 45 to 65 with Graves' hyperthyroidism. Each CDR3 is given with its conserved first and last residue. Each record gives: J gene, clone size, V gene, CDR3 length, D gene, CDR3 DNA, CDR3 protein. The D gene is left open where the match is weak. Clone size is given for some rows only: seen once, a few or many times, or a class if the clone is expanded.

TRBJ2-5	many	TRBV11-3	12	-	TGTGCCAGCAGCTTAGTCGTCGGGACCCAGTACTTC	CASSLVVGTQYF
TRBJ1-4	-	TRBV4-1	18	TRBD1	TGCGCCAGCAGCCATTTTATAAGGGGGCGCAGGGCCGGTGAAAAACTGTTTTTT	CASSHFIRGRRAGEKLFF
TRBJ2-7	few	TRBV4-1	14	-	TGCGCCAGCAGCCCCCGGGCCGGGTCTCGGGAGCAGTACTTC	CASSPRAGSREQYF
TRBJ2-7	many	TRBV20-1	12	-	TGCAGTGCTCCAGGTGTCTCCTACGAGCAGTACTTC	CSAPGVSYEQYF
TRBJ2-3	few	TRBV12-3/TRBV12-4	14	-	TGTGCCAGCAGTTTAGCTTCCCACACAGATACGCAGTATTTT	CASSLASHTDTQYF
TRBJ2-7	-	TRBV30	13	-	TGTGCCTGGAGTGTAGGCTGGGAATTCGAGCAGTACTTC	CAWSVGWEFEQYF
TRBJ2-5	many	TRBV9	17	TRBD2	TGTGCCAGCAGCGATTGGGGGGGGCTAGCGGGAGAAGAGACCCAGTACTTC	CASSDWGGLAGEETQYF
TRBJ2-3	few	TRBV9	15	TRBD1	TGTGCCAGCAGCAAAGGGACAGGGGTTGCAGATACGCAGTATTTT	CASSKGTGVADTQYF
TRBJ2-2	-	TRBV2	12	-	TGTGCCAGCAGCTGGGTTCCCGGGGAGCTGTTTTTT	CASSWVPGELFF
TRBJ1-1	-	TRBV30	14	-	TGTGCCTGGAGTGTATTGCGGGGGGACACTGAAGCTTTCTTT	CAWSVLRGDTEAFF
TRBJ2-1	many	TRBV12-3/TRBV12-4	15	-	TGTGCCAGCAGTTTTCGTCTAGAAAAAAACAATGAGCAGTTCTTC	CASSFRLEKNNEQFF
TRBJ1-4	few	TRBV2	15	-	TGTGCCAGCAGTGAGGTCTCAGCCTTTAATGAAAAACTGTTTTTT	CASSEVSAFNEKLFF
TRBJ1-4	-	TRBV5-1	13	-	TGCGCCAGCAGTCTCGGGTCTAATGAAAAACTGTTTTTT	CASSLGSNEKLFF
TRBJ2-7	many	TRBV28	14	-	TGTGCCACGCATGAACAGGGACGAAGTTACGAGCAGTACTTC	CATHEQGRSYEQYF
TRBJ2-5	-	TRBV5-1	16	TRBD2	TGCGCCAGCAGCCCGGGGACTAGCGGGAGTTGGGAGACCCAGCACTTC	CASSPGTSGSWETQHF
TRBJ2-1	many	TRBV7-3	14	TRBD2	TGTGCCAGCAGCCCGGGACTAGTCGGCAATGAGCAGTTCTTC	CASSPGLVGNEQFF
TRBJ2-5	few	TRBV4-2	16	TRBD2	TGTGCCAGCAGCCAAGATAGCGGGAGGGGCCAAGAGACCCAGTACTTC	CASSQDSGRGQETQYF
TRBJ2-1	few	TRBV4-3	13	-	TGCGCCAGCAGCCAAGATGCCTCGACCCCGACGTTCTTC	CASSQDASTPTFF
TRBJ2-1	few	TRBV7-2	14	TRBD1	TGTGCCAGCAGCGTCCAGGACAGGGGCAATGAGCAGTTCTTC	CASSVQDRGNEQFF
TRBJ1-2	-	TRBV28	14	TRBD1	TGTGCCAGCAGGCCCTTACGGGACAGGGGGGTCTACACCTTC	CASRPLRDRGVYTF
TRBJ1-1	many	TRBV2	14	-	TGTGCCAGCAGTGATAATGTGTTTTGGGCTGAAGCTTTCTTT	CASSDNVFWAEAFF
TRBJ2-7	few	TRBV4-3	14	-	TGCGCCAGCAGCCAAGGCCGGGAAGCCTACGAGCAGTACTTC	CASSQGREAYEQYF
TRBJ1-4	many	TRBV2	15	-	TGTGCCAGCAGGTCGGACAGAGCAACTAATGAAAAACTGTTTTTT	CASRSDRATNEKLFF
TRBJ2-1	many	TRBV20-1	15	TRBD2	TGCAGTGCTATAGCACTAGCGGGAGGGGACAATGAGCAGTTCTTC	CSAIALAGGDNEQFF
TRBJ1-4	many	TRBV3-1	17	TRBD1	TGTGCCAGCAGCCACGAACCCGGGACAGGTCTAAATGAAAAACTGTTTTTT	CASSHEPGTGLNEKLFF
TRBJ2-1	many	TRBV28	15	TRBD2	TGTGCCAGCAGTTGGGGACTAGCGGGAGTCAATGAGCAGTTCTTC	CASSWGLAGVNEQFF
TRBJ2-2	few	TRBV12-5	17	TRBD1	TGTGCTAGTGGTTTGGGACAGGGGGCCTTGAACACCGGGGAGCTGTTTTTT	CASGLGQGALNTGELFF
TRBJ1-5	few	TRBV4-3	13	-	TGCGCCAGCAGCCACGGGGTAAATCAGCCCCAGCATTTT	CASSHGVNQPQHF
TRBJ2-3	-	TRBV11-2	15	TRBD2	TGTGCCAGCAGCCTTAGCGGGAGGTTCCCAGATACGCAGTTTTTT	CASSLSGRFPDTQFF
TRBJ1-5	few	TRBV12-5	11	-	TGTGCTAGTGGTTTCAATCAGCCCCAGCATTTT	CASGFNQPQHF
TRBJ1-4	many	TRBV20-1	13	-	TGCAGTGCTAGGGTTTCAGGGAATGAAAAACTGTTTTTT	CSARVSGNEKLFF
TRBJ1-6	many	TRBV2	15	-	TGTGCCAGCAGTGAACGGGCAGGGGTTAATTCACCCCTCCACTTT	CASSERAGVNSPLHF
TRBJ2-5	-	TRBV28	16	TRBD1	TGTGCCAGCAGCCCCCTGACAGGGGGCACGAGCGAGACCCAGTACTTC	CASSPLTGGTSETQYF
TRBJ2-1	-	TRBV5-4	13	-	TGTGCCAGCAGCTCTCCGCCTAGGAATGAGCAGTTCTTC	CASSSPPRNEQFF
TRBJ2-5	-	TRBV2	15	TRBD2	TGTGCCAGCGAGAGCGGGGGGGCGTCAGGAGAGACCCAGTACTTC	CASESGGASGETQYF
TRBJ1-5	many	TRBV20-1	14	-	TGCAGTGCTAGAGTCGGTGGAGCAAATCAGCCCCAGCATTTT	CSARVGGANQPQHF
TRBJ1-5	-	TRBV7-8	14	-	TGTGCCAGCAGCTTAGAGCAGTTCAATCAGCCCCAGCATTTT	CASSLEQFNQPQHF
TRBJ2-3	few	TRBV10-3	18	-	TGTGCCATCAGGGCCGGGACCGCCGATACTACTAGCACAGATACGCAGTATTTT	CAIRAGTADTTSTDTQYF
TRBJ2-1	many	TRBV12-3/TRBV12-4	13	-	TGTGCCAGCAGGTTGCGGCGCACCCCAGAGCAGTTCTTC	CASRLRRTPEQFF
TRBJ2-1	many	TRBV27	23	TRBD2	TGTGCCAGCAGTGGGCAGGTGTTCCCGGGACTAGCGGGAGGGCTATTTTCCTACAATGAGCAGTTCTTC	CASSGQVFPGLAGGLFSYNEQFF
TRBJ2-1	few	TRBV29-1	13	-	TGCAGCTCCGGGGAAGGCCCCTACAATGAGCAGTTCTTC	CSSGEGPYNEQFF
TRBJ2-1	-	TRBV3-1	15	-	TGTGCCAGCAGCCAACTTTCGAGCTCCTACAATGAGCAGTTCTTC	CASSQLSSSYNEQFF
TRBJ2-7	-	TRBV5-1	13	TRBD1	TGCGCCAGCAGCAGGGGACAGGGGGGCGAGCAGTACTTC	CASSRGQGGEQYF
TRBJ2-6	many	TRBV28	17	TRBD2	TGTGCCAGCAGTTTCGGCGGGAGGTCCTCTGGGGCCAACGTCCTGACTTTC	CASSFGGRSSGANVLTF
TRBJ2-3	-	TRBV30	15	-	TGTGCCTGGAGTGTAGCGGGTTCTAGCACAGATACGCAGTATTTT	CAWSVAGSSTDTQYF
TRBJ2-7	many	TRBV5-1	15	TRBD1	TGCGCCAGCAGCTTGGGACAGGGGGAGTACTACGAGCAGTACTTC	CASSLGQGEYYEQYF